These 21 T cell receptor beta chains originate from one sample sequenced in a study of T cell responses to AZD1222 COVID-19 vaccine. TCRdb's copy holds only in-frame clones and misses some; the assay was immunoSEQ multiplex PCR. The data contain roughly 180,000 clones, 90% of them seen just once; the ten biggest clones take up around 2.9%. The sequencing used peripheral blood, collected on day 0 of AZD1222 vaccination. The receptor source for this set is an adult in good health.

V usage is TRBV7-2 and J usage is TRBJ1-5; a possible D gene is TRBD1 (5 bases). The V gene lost 2 bases and the J gene lost 0 bases, with 8 bases spanning the gap. The CDR3 sequence is 15 residues long. Germline V gene data show CDR1 as SGHTA and CDR2 as FQGNSA. DNA for the CDR3: TGTGCCAGCAGCTTATGGGGGGATAGCAATCAGCCCCAGCATTTT. Translation gives CASSLWGDSNQPQHF.

This clone has only one observation. The gene calls are TRBV7-2 and TRBJ1-2, with no clear D. Per the germline V gene, CDR1 is SGHTA and CDR2 is FQGNSA. The CDR3 runs to 12 residues. V was trimmed by 5 bases and J by 4 bases, leaving 8 bases between them. The CDR3 protein is CASSTMGYGYTF. Written as DNA, the CDR3 is TGTGCCAGCAGCACCATGGGCTATGGCTACACCTTC.

The chain couples TRBV6-1 to TRBJ1-2, with a weak D call TRBD1 (6 bases). The CDR3 contains 14 residues. With 2 bases removed from V and 8 bases from J, the gap between germline ends came to 15 bases. Germline V gene lookup returns CDR1 MNHNS and CDR2 SASEGT. CDR3 in amino acids: CASSESRGVRGYTF. The CDR3 nucleotides read TGTGCCAGCAGTGAATCCAGGGGAGTAAGGGGCTACACCTTC.

The J gene is TRBJ1-2, the V gene TRBV30; D is ambiguous. The germline CDR1 and CDR2 sequences are GTSNPN and SVGIG (reference sequence). Trimming shortened V by 5 bases and J by 2 bases, and 12 bases separated the two germline ends. The CDR3 contains 13 residues. CDR3 sequence reads: CAWDGTENYGYTF. DNA for the CDR3: TGTGCCTGGGACGGAACCGAGAACTATGGCTACACCTTC.

V is TRBV7-8 and J is TRBJ1-6, with 8 bases that match TRBD1. CDR1 SGHVS and CDR2 FQNEAQ come from the germline V gene. This CDR3 is 14 amino acids long. J gave up 7 bases and V 1 base, and 0 bases lay outside the gene matches. The CDR3 DNA sequence: TGTGCCAGCAGCTTAGGGACAGGGAATTCACCCCTCCACTTT. Amino acid sequence: CASSLGTGNSPLHF.

The V and J genes are TRBV29-1 and TRBJ1-2; 8 bases are a match to TRBD1. The CDR3 extends over 13 amino acids. CDR1 and CDR2 from the germline V gene are SQVTM and ANQGSEA. V dropped 7 bases and J dropped 1; count of bases not matched to a gene: 5. The CDR3 DNA sequence: TGCAGCGCCCAGGGACAGGTTAACTATGGCTACACCTTC. Translation gives CSAQGQVNYGYTF. The full variable domain, its missing parts supplied by reference TRBV29-1 and TRBJ1-2, is SAVISQKPSRDICQRGTSLTIQCQVDSQVTMMFWYRQQPGQSLTLIATANQGSEATYESGFVIDKFPISRPNLTFSTLTVSNMSPEDSSIYLCSAQGQVNYGYTFGSGTRLTVV.

The chain is built from TRBV13 and TRBJ2-7, with D unclear. The CDR3 contains 13 residues. V was shortened by 4 bases and J by 0 bases, with 7 bases between the two germline ends. Looked up from germline, CDR1 is PRHDT and CDR2 is FYEKMQ (reference sequence). The CDR3 reads CASSSPSSYEQYF. CDR3 sequence (DNA): TGTGCCAGCAGCTCCCCAAGCTCCTACGAGCAGTACTTC.

The chain joins TRBV5-5 to TRBJ2-1; tentatively, D is TRBD1 or TRBD2 (7 bases each). From germline, CDR1 is SGHKS and CDR2 YYEKEE (reference sequence). This CDR3 has 14 residues. V lost 7 bases and J 0 bases, leaving 11 bases between the germline ends. CDR3 loop: CASGRGGSYNEQFF. The CDR3, as DNA: TGTGCCAGCGGCAGGGGGGGCTCCTACAATGAGCAGTTCTTC.

The chain uses TRBV7-8 and TRBJ2-5, with 10 bases aligning to TRBD2. J gave up 5 bases and V 2 bases, and 8 bases lay outside the gene matches. Germline V lookup: CDR1 SGHVS, CDR2 FQNEAQ. The CDR3 length is 16 residues. For the CDR3, the DNA is TGTGCCAGCAGCTTAATAAGCGGGGGGGCCCCTGAGACCCAGTACTTC. Protein sequence: CASSLISGGAPETQYF. Filled out from reference TRBV7-8 and TRBJ2-5, the complete variable domain reads GAGVSQSPRYKVAKRGQDVALRCDPISGHVSLFWYQQALGQGPEFLTYFQNEAQLDKSGLPSDRFFAERPEGSVSTLKIQRTQQEDSAVYLCASSLISGGAPETQYFGPGTRLLVL.

The chain combines TRBV4-3 with TRBJ1-6; 8 positions match TRBD1. Trimming took 4 bases from V and 6 from J; bases not matched to a gene: 8. Germline V gene lookup returns CDR1 LGHNA and CDR2 YSLEER. The CDR3 extends over 16 amino acids. The CDR3 nucleotides read TGCGCCAGCAGCCCCACGACAGGGGTTGGTAATTCACCCCTCCACTTT. Amino acids: CASSPTTGVGNSPLHF.

This sequence joins TRBV27 and TRBJ1-1; TRBD1 agrees at 9 bases. Germline V CDR1 and CDR2: MNHEY, SMNVEV (reference sequence). V was pared by 5 bases and J by 0 bases, with 13 bases of the junction left unmatched. This CDR3 comprises 18 residues. CDR3: CASSPTGGTGRLNTEAFF. For the CDR3, the DNA is TGTGCCAGCAGTCCGACGGGGGGGACAGGGAGGCTGAACACTGAAGCTTTCTTT.

This rearrangement joins TRBV5-4 to TRBJ1-6; TRBD1 aligns across 10 bases. Per the germline V gene, CDR1 is SGHNT and CDR2 is YYREEE (reference sequence). Germline trimming cut 4 bases from V and 6 bases from J; bases unmatched to any gene: 10. The CDR3 totals 17 residues. The DNA for the CDR3 is TGTGCCAGCAGCCTGCCCCCGGGACAGGGGTTTAATTCACCCCTCCACTTT. It translates to CASSLPPGQGFNSPLHF.

This sequence joins TRBV6-5 and TRBJ2-7, with 9 bases fitting TRBD1. This CDR3 comprises 13 residues. V shed 7 bases and J 5 bases; nucleotides not matched to a gene: 6. CDR1 MNHEY and CDR2 SVGAGI come from the germline V gene. The CDR3 bases are TGTGCCAGCAAGAAACAGGGGGCCCACGAGCAGTACTTC. Its protein product is CASKKQGAHEQYF.

This chain connects TRBV11-2 to TRBJ2-6; maybe TRBD2 (6 bases). Germline lookup yields CDR1 SGHAT and CDR2 FQNNGV. Deletions cut 0 bases from V and 0 bases from J, with 12 bases between. The CDR3 has 18 residues. The DNA of the CDR3 is TGTGCCAGCAGCTTAGAGGCAGGGACTCCCTCTGGGGCCAACGTCCTGACTTTC. This sequence encodes CASSLEAGTPSGANVLTF.

The chain joins TRBV20-1 to TRBJ2-7; no clear D gene. In germline, CDR1 is DFQATT, CDR2 SNEGSKA (reference sequence). Trimming stripped 1 base from V and 7 bases from J, with 8 bases between. CDR3 length equals 11 residues. The CDR3, as DNA: TGCAGTGCTAGAGTACAGTCGGAGCAGTACTTC. Amino acids: CSARVQSEQYF.

The V and J genes are TRBV12-5 and TRBJ1-2; TRBD1 matches 9 bases. V shed 6 bases and J 2 bases; nucleotides not matched to a gene: 4. Looked up from germline, CDR1 is LGHNT and CDR2 is FRNRAP. CDR3 length: 14 amino acids. CDR3 protein: CASGAGTGNYGYTF. The CDR3 region has the DNA TGTGCTAGTGGGGCCGGGACAGGGAACTATGGCTACACCTTC.

The CDR3 bases are TGTGCCAGCAGCTCCGAAACCGGGACAGCGAACACTGAAGCTTTCTTT. Translated, it gives CASSSETGTANTEAFF. The rearrangement links TRBV7-2 to TRBJ1-1, with 7 nucleotides matching TRBD1. With V trimmed by 4 bases and J by 1 base, 9 bases remained unmatched. The CDR3 consists of 16 residues. CDR1 and CDR2 (germline): SGHTA, FQGNSA.

This clone was detected only a few times. This chain connects TRBV19 to TRBJ1-5; 9 bases line up with TRBD1. Germline V gene lookup returns CDR1 LNHDA and CDR2 SQIVND (reference sequence). CDR3 size: 14 residues. The trim removed 7 bases at V and 7 bases at J, leaving 8 bases unmatched. CDR3 in DNA: TGTGCCAGTAATACCGACAGGGGGGGACAGCCCCAGCATTTT. As protein: CASNTDRGGQPQHF.

The chain links TRBV6-5 to TRBJ1-5; unclear D gene. Trimming took off 8 bases at V and 7 bases at J, with 18 bases between the two ends. In germline, CDR1 is MNHEY, CDR2 SVGAGI. This CDR3 has 14 amino acids. CDR3 DNA sequence: TGTGCCAGCTCCCTGGTAGGCATCGGGCAGCCCCAGCATTTT. It encodes CASSLVGIGQPQHF.

There are many counts of this clone. The chain links TRBV5-4 to TRBJ1-1, with unresolved D. CDR3 length equals 11 residues. The V end lost 9 bases, the J end lost 1 base, and 7 bases lay between the germline ends. The germline CDR1 and CDR2 sequences are SGHNT and YYREEE (reference sequence). The CDR3 sequence: CATGRNTEAFF. Written as DNA, the CDR3 is TGTGCCACCGGACGGAACACTGAAGCTTTCTTT.

V gene TRBV6-5 combines with J gene TRBJ1-6; tentative D call: TRBD1 (5 bases). The CDR3 runs to 15 residues. The germline V gene encodes CDR1 MNHEY and CDR2 SVGAGI. Trimming took 0 bases from V and 6 from J, leaving 9 bases between them. The CDR3 region is CASSYSSRVNSPLHF. In DNA, the CDR3 is TGTGCCAGCAGTTACTCCTCCAGGGTTAATTCACCCCTCCACTTT.